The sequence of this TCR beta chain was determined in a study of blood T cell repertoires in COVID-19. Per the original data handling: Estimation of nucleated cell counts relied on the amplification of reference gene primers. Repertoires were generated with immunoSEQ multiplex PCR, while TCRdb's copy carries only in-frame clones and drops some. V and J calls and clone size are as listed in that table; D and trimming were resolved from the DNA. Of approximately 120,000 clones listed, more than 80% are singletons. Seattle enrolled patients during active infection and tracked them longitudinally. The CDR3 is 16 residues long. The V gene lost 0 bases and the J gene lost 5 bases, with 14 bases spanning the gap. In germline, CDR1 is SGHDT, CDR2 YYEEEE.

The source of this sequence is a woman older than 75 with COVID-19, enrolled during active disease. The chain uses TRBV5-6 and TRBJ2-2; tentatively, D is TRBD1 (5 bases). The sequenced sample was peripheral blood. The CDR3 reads CASSLEGAGSTGELFF. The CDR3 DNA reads TGTGCCAGCAGCTTGGAAGGGGCAGGGTCGACCGGGGAGCTGTTTTTT.